This T cell receptor beta chain stems from a study of persistence of HIV-infected CD4 T cells. Lysates of CMV-infected fibroblasts at around 9.1 ug/mL stimulated these cells. CD40L-negative CD69-negative CD45RO-high memory CD4+ T cells were sorted as populations depleted of antigen-responding cells. This CDR3 has 15 residues. With 8 bases removed from V and 4 bases from J, the gap between germline ends came to 20 bases. Germline values: CDR1 MDHEN, CDR2 SYDVKM. Sequencing used immunoSEQ version 4 in survey mode. The table came from immunoSEQ multiplex PCR; TCRdb's copy has only in-frame clones and leaves some out. This table has approximately 31,000 clones, 82% appearing once. Of note for this clone: Its antigen is unknown.

This chain links TRBV28 with TRBJ1-1, with a possible D match to TRBD1 (5 bases). The specimen comprised CD4+ T cells sorted from PBMCs after approximately 18-hour stimulation, sampled from a patient who received antiretroviral therapy. This clonotype was obtained from an adult woman with HIV who was CMV-seropositive. The CDR3 is CASHSPGQRSTEAFF. In nucleotides, the CDR3 is TGTGCCAGCCACAGCCCAGGGCAGAGAAGCACTGAAGCTTTCTTT. Supplemented by reference TRBV28 and TRBJ1-1, the full variable domain reads DVKVTQSSRYLVKRTGEKVFLECVQDMDHENMFWYRQDPGLGLRLIYFSYDVKMKEKGDIPEGYSVSREKKERFSLILESASTNQTSMYLCASHSPGQRSTEAFFGQGTRLTVV.